This entry concerns a single TCR beta chain. Trimming stripped 4 bases from V and 10 bases from J, with 17 bases between. Per the germline V gene, CDR1 is SNHLY and CDR2 is FYNNEI. This CDR3 has 15 amino acids. The sample comes from a study of blood T cell repertoires in COVID-19. As for the study in general: The study drew acute and convalescent COVID-19 samples from the United States, Italy and Spain. T cells, B-cell-depleted T cells, or PBMCs supplied cDNA or gDNA.

Original processing notes: Reference gene primer amplification in the assay estimated nucleated cell counts. Only in-frame clones appear in the TCRdb table, and some are missing; sequencing was by immunoSEQ multiplex PCR. The DNA gave D and trimming, while V, J and clone size come from that table. The table shows 110,000 to 150,000 clones, with 85% to 90% occurring only once. The sequenced material came from peripheral blood. The origin of this receptor is a woman aged 80 or older with acute or convalescent COVID-19. This chain links TRBV2 with TRBJ1-6, with D possibly matching TRBD1 (6 bases). The CDR3 sequence is CASSGETGIVSPLHF. DNA of the CDR3: TGTGCCAGCAGTGGAGAGACAGGTATCGTCTCACCCCTCCACTTT.